These 10 T cell receptor beta chains were sequenced from one sample in a study of cytomegalovirus exposure and HLA in healthy donors. Primers for the PCR totalled 60 Vbeta and 13 Jbeta. Generated by immunoSEQ multiplex PCR, the TCRdb table keeps only in-frame clones and is missing some. The sample lists 150,000 to 200,000 clones; approximately 70% were seen once. Input material: PBMCs. The receptors were sampled from a woman under 40 in good health and CMV-seronegative.

This chain's CDR3 is CASRTTYRDGYTF. The CDR3 DNA sequence: TGTGCCAGCAGGACAACCTACAGGGACGGCTACACCTTC. The V call is TRBV7-2, the J call TRBJ1-2; possible D gene TRBD1, 6 bases. The CDR3 is made up of 13 amino acids. The V end was cut by 6 bases, the J end by 8 bases, with 16 bases between. CDR1 SGHTA and CDR2 FQGNSA come from the germline V gene.

V is TRBV11-3 and J is TRBJ2-7; a weak D match, TRBD1 (5 bases). V was clipped by 2 bases and J by 3 bases, with 17 bases between them. This CDR3 has 16 residues. CDR1 and CDR2 from the germline V gene are SGHNT and YENEEA. The CDR3 DNA is TGTGCCAGCAGCTTACTCCCTCGAAAGGGGAACTACGAGCAGTACTTC. Amino acids: CASSLLPRKGNYEQYF.

About this clone: Germline is not matched at one junction end, which may reflect a read error. The chain employs TRBV7-7 and TRBJ2-2, with 13 bases that match TRBD2. The CDR3 spans 16 residues. CDR1 is SSHAT and CDR2 is FNYEAQ in the germline V gene (reference sequence). The CDR3 here is CASSLTSGRTTGELFF. The CDR3 bases are TGTGCTAGCAGCTTGACTAGCGGGAGGACCACCGGGGAGCTGTTTTTT.

The V call is TRBV7-8, the J call TRBJ2-7; 11 bases line up with TRBD2. V lost 4 bases to trimming and J lost 4 bases; unmatched junction nucleotides: 9. This CDR3 comprises 16 residues. The germline V gene encodes CDR1 SGHVS and CDR2 FQNEAQ. The DNA of the CDR3 is TGTGCCAGCAGCTCCTTAGCGGGAGGGCCTAGTTACGAGCAGTACTTC. Protein sequence: CASSSLAGGPSYEQYF.

The V call is TRBV28, the J call TRBJ2-7, with 12 bases identical to TRBD2. The CDR3 has 18 residues. Germline CDR1 MDHEN, CDR2 SYDVKM. Germline trimming cut 4 bases from V and 4 bases from J; bases unmatched to any gene: 14. CDR3: CASSSFRLAGVNPYEQYF. For the CDR3, the DNA is TGTGCCAGCAGTTCCTTCCGACTAGCGGGAGTAAATCCGTACGAGCAGTACTTC.

This clone appeared a single time. The chain carries TRBV27 and TRBJ2-7, with D maybe TRBD1 (6 bases). This CDR3 contains 13 residues. From germline, CDR1 is MNHEY and CDR2 SMNVEV (reference sequence). V lost 3 bases and J 5 bases, leaving 11 bases between the germline ends. This chain's CDR3 is CASSFDRYNEQYF. CDR3 nucleotides: TGTGCCAGCAGTTTTGACAGGTACAACGAGCAGTACTTC.

This sequence joins TRBV5-8 and TRBJ1-1, with 10 positions matching TRBD1. Per germline, CDR1 SGHTS and CDR2 YDEGEE. The CDR3 is 18 amino acids. V was pared by 0 bases and J by 3 bases, with 11 bases of the junction left unmatched. The CDR3 spells CASSLVGQGSGGDTEAFF. In DNA form, the CDR3 reads TGTGCCAGCAGCTTGGTGGGACAGGGGTCTGGTGGCGACACTGAAGCTTTCTTT.

The chain employs TRBV2 and TRBJ1-3; TRBD1 aligns across 8 bases. Looked up from germline, CDR1 is SNHLY and CDR2 is FYNNEI. This CDR3 is 13 amino acids long. J was trimmed by 3 bases and V by 9 bases; bases with no gene match: 4. The CDR3, as DNA: TGTGCCAGTTCAGGGGGCGGTGGAAACACCATATATTTT. Residues: CASSGGGGNTIYF. The variable domain in full, with the rest retrieved from reference TRBV2 and TRBJ1-3, is EPEVTQTPSHQVTQMGQEVILRCVPISNHLYFYWYRQILGQKVEFLVSFYNNEISEKSEIFDDQFSVERPDGSNFTLKIRSTKLEDSAMYFCASSGGGGNTIYFGEGSWLTVV.

The rearrangement joins TRBV19 to TRBJ1-2, with 7 bases matching TRBD1. Trimming at V came to 5 bases and at J to 8 bases, leaving 8 bases not matched to a gene. The length of the CDR3 is 13 residues. The germline gives CDR1 LNHDA, CDR2 SQIVND (reference sequence). The CDR3 coding sequence is TGTGCCAGTAGTTGGGACAGACTACCCGGCTACACCTTC. Its protein product is CASSWDRLPGYTF.

This clone was observed a handful of times. Other DNA sequences in the same sample also yield this CDR3. CDR3 in amino acids: CASSPGRDTEAFF. As DNA, the CDR3 is TGTGCCAGCTCACCGGGGAGGGACACTGAAGCTTTCTTT. The genes are TRBV18 and TRBJ1-1; D is undetermined. This CDR3 spans 13 amino acids. Germline V gene data show CDR1 as KGHSH and CDR2 as LQKENI. With 3 bases removed from V and 3 bases from J, the gap between germline ends came to 8 bases.